The present T cell receptor beta chain was sequenced within a study of blood T cell repertoires in COVID-19. As for the study in general: Italy, Spain and the United States were the sources of the convalescent and acute COVID-19 samples. The analysed material was cDNA or gDNA that came from T cells, B-cell-depleted T cells, or PBMCs.

The V end was cut by 0 bases, the J end by 0 bases, with 5 bases between. The CDR3 totals 14 residues. Germline CDR1 reads SGHTS; CDR2 reads YDEGEE. Sequenced by immunoSEQ multiplex PCR; TCRdb stores in-frame clones only, minus some. The profile shows more than 350,000 clones, approximately 90% of them singletons. What was sequenced was PBMCs or T cells enriched from blood (not recorded which). The gene calls are TRBV5-8 and TRBJ2-3, with D hard to call. The TCR originated in a woman aged 18-35 years who had been exposed to COVID-19. The CDR3 coding sequence is TGTGCCAGCAGCTTGGGAGTTAGCACAGATACGCAGTATTTT. Amino acids: CASSLGVSTDTQYF.